This T cell receptor (beta chain) was retrieved from a study of blood T cell repertoires in COVID-19. Background on the study: From the United States, Italy and Spain came samples of acute and convalescent COVID-19.

The data were produced by immunoSEQ multiplex PCR, yet TCRdb's version contains in-frame clones alone and is incomplete. The repertoire consists of about 250,000 clones, with roughly 90% occurring once and the leading ten covering 2.6%. Participants reported their clinical history, and cohort assignment relied on those reports. Germline V lookup: CDR1 MGHRA, CDR2 YSYEKL. V shed 3 bases, J shed 1 base, and the junction held 12 bases outside the gene matches. CDR3 length: 20 residues. This chain links TRBV4-1 with TRBJ1-4, with TRBD1 matching 12 bases. The sequenced sample consisted of PBMCs or T cells enriched from blood (not recorded which). This clonotype was obtained from a woman in her 30s with acute COVID-19. CDR3 loop: CASSHPRGTGGRETNEKLFF. CDR3 in DNA: TGCGCCAGCAGCCACCCGAGGGGGACAGGGGGCAGAGAAACTAATGAAAAACTGTTTTTT.